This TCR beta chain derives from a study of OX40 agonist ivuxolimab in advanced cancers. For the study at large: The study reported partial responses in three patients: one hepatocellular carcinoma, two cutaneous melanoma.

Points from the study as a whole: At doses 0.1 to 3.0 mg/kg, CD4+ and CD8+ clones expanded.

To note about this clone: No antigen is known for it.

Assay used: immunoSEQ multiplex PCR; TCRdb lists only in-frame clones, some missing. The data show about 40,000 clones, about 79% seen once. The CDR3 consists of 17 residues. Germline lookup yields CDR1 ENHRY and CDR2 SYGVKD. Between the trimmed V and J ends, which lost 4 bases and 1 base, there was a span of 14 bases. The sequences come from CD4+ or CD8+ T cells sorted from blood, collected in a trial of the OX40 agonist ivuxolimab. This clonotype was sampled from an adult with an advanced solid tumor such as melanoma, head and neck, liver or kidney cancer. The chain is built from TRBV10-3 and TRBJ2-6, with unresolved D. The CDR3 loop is CAISVSVLLSGANVLTF. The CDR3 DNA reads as TGTGCCATCAGTGTGTCGGTACTCCTATCTGGGGCCAACGTCCTGACTTTC.